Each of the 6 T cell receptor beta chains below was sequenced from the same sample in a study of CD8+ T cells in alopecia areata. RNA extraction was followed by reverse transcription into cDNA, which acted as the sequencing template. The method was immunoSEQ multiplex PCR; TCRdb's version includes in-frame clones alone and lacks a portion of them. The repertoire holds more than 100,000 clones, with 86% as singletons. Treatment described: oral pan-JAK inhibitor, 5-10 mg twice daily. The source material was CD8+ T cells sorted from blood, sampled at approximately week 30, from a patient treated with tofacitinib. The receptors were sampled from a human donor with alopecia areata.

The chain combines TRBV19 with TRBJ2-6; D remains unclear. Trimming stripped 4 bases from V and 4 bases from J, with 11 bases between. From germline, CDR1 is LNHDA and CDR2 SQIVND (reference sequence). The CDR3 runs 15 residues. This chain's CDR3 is CASSNALSGANVLTF. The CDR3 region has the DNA TGTGCCAGTAGTAACGCCCTAAGCGGGGCCAACGTCCTGACTTTC.

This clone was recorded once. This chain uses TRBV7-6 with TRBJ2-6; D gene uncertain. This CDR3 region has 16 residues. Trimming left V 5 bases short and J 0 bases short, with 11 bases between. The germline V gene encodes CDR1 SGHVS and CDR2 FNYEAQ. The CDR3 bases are TGTGCCAGCAGCCCTGGACCGTACTCTGGGGCCAACGTCCTGACTTTC. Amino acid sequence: CASSPGPYSGANVLTF.

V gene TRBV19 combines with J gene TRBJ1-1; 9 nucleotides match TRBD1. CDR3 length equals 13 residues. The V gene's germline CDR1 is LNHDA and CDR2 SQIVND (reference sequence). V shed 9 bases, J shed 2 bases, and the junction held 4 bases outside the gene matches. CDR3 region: CASRDRVNTEAFF. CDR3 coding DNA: TGTGCCAGCAGGGACAGGGTAAACACTGAAGCTTTCTTT.

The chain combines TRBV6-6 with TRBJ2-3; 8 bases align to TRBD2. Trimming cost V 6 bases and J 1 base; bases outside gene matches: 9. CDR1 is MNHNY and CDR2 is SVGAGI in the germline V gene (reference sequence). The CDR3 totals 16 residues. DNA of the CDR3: TGTGCCAGCAGCCTTACAGTAGCGGGACGCACAGATACGCAGTATTTT. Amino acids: CASSLTVAGRTDTQYF.

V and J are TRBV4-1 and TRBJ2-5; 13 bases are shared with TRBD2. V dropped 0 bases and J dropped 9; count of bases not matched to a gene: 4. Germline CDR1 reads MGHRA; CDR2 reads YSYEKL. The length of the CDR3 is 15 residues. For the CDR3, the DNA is TGCGCCAGCAGCCAAGAGACTAGCGGGAGGTGGCCCCAGTACTTC. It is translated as CASSQETSGRWPQYF.

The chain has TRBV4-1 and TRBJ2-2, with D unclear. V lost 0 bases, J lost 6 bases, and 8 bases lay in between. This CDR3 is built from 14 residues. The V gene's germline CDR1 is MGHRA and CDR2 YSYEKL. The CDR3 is CASSQESAPGELFF. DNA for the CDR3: TGCGCCAGCAGCCAAGAGTCAGCCCCCGGGGAGCTGTTTTTT.